This record concerns one T cell receptor beta chain sequence. This clone is a singleton in its sample. Its antigen is unknown. No qualities accompany the bases; no much larger clone lies one base away. TCRbeta CDR3 regions were amplified from genomic DNA by means of the immunoSEQ Assay, a bias-controlled multiplex PCR. The authors processed their data as follows. The number of nucleated cells in each sample was estimated from the amplification of reference gene primers within the assay. To quantify the absolute abundance of each unique TCRbeta CDR3 rearrangement, sequence reads were collapsed and filtered. For each sample, productive Simpson clonality was calculated as the square root of Simpson's diversity index across productive rearrangements. The table comes from immuneACCESS by way of TCRdb, which keeps in-frame sequences with V and J called. Part of the clones is missing from these tables; in studies checked, under half for an unresolved V gene and the rest for unknown reasons. The DNA gave D and trimming, while V, J and clone size come from that table. This sample comprises about 250,000 clones, more than 75% of them detected only once. About 0.99% of the sample is held by the ten biggest clonotypes.

The sample is drawn from a study of blood T cell repertoires in COVID-19 (dated by TCRdb to between 2020 and 2021). Context from the whole study: The collaborator samples originated in the United States, Italy and Spain and spanned the acute and convalescent phases of COVID-19. The repertoires were made available in a free public database intended to serve as a resource for research on the immune response to SARS-CoV-2. The sample metadata nearly always contained a de-identified subject ID, COVID-19 status, age in years and sex. The samples were drawn from the first 160 participants of the ongoing ImmuneRACE study and from more than 1,000 subjects provided by 6 global collaborators. The material from the prospective study consisted of cDNA or gDNA derived from T cells, B-cell-depleted T cells, or PBMCs. Subjects who had been exposed to COVID-19, were actively infected with it, or had recovered from it provided the deeply sampled blood TCRbeta repertoires that made up the dataset. HLA class I and class II types, where available, came from metadata supplied by the sample provider rather than from assay-based typing. The paper's findings and limits, for the study overall: How much clinical and demographic metadata was included differed by source and by participant, and the metadata was provided uncurated.

The germline V and J ends show losses of 2 bases and 15 bases respectively, and no gene match explains 6 bases of the junction. As encoded in the germline V gene (reference sequence), CDR1 is SGHKS while CDR2 is YYEKEE. The CDR3 numbers 12 residues from cysteine through phenylalanine. Only the CDR3 DNA stays, 36 bases, in frame from base 1. Samples from volunteer blood donors who had recovered from COVID-19 were contributed by a second Seattle source. Whole blood was collected in K2EDTA tubes by collaborating institutions according to the institutions' own protocols. For TCRbeta analysis, collaborator samples were shipped as frozen whole blood, as isolated PBMCs, or as DNA extracted from either sample type.

The clonotype comes from a woman between 40 and 55 years old who had recovered from COVID-19. The chain uses TRBV5-5 and TRBJ2-1, and 9 bases in between align with TRBD2. The sample comprised peripheral blood. The CDR3: CASSLWREGGFF. Read as DNA, the sequence is TGTGCCAGCAGCTTATGGCGGGAGGGCGGGTTCTTC.